The next 8 T cell receptor beta chains were all read from a single sample in a study of blood T cell repertoires in COVID-19. Profiled with immunoSEQ multiplex PCR; TCRdb holds only in-frame clones, not every one. The sample lists about 210,000 clones; about 81% were seen once. The sequencing input was PBMCs or T cells enriched from blood (not recorded which). The receptors stem from a man aged 35 to 55 who had recovered from COVID-19.

The V call is TRBV5-6, the J call TRBJ2-7, with 8 bases aligning to TRBD2. The V gene end was trimmed by 2 bases and the J gene end by 4 bases; junction bases not matched to a gene: 5. The CDR3 length is 14 residues. Germline CDR1 SGHDT, CDR2 YYEEEE. The CDR3 sequence: CASSFQREWYEQYF. The CDR3 DNA is TGTGCCAGCAGCTTCCAGCGGGAGTGGTACGAGCAGTACTTC.

CDR3: CASMEGDRGDTQYF. The CDR3 DNA reads TGTGCCAGCATGGAAGGGGATAGGGGAGATACGCAGTATTTT. The rearrangement uses TRBV2 and TRBJ2-3, with D perhaps matching TRBD1 (5 bases). This CDR3 spans 14 amino acids. Germline assignment: CDR1 SNHLY and CDR2 FYNNEI. V was pared by 7 bases and J by 5 bases, with 16 bases between.

The CDR3 DNA sequence: TGTGCCAGCAGGGGGGGGGTTTCCTTGGGCTACACCTTC. Residues: CASRGGVSLGYTF. This chain links TRBV2 with TRBJ1-2, with D maybe TRBD1 (5 bases). V lost 6 bases and J lost 8, with 16 bases in between. Germline loops: CDR1 SNHLY, CDR2 FYNNEI. This CDR3 is 13 amino acids long.

This chain connects TRBV10-3 to TRBJ1-2; 9 bases agree with TRBD1. Germline CDR1 reads ENHRY; CDR2 reads SYGVKD. This CDR3 has 15 amino acids. V dropped 4 bases and J dropped 6; count of bases not matched to a gene: 9. The CDR3 region is CAISAIGQGRDGYTF. The CDR3 DNA follows: TGTGCCATCAGTGCGATCGGACAGGGGCGGGATGGCTACACCTTC.

The chain joins TRBV19 to TRBJ2-7; TRBD2 matches 8 bases. The V and J ends lost 4 bases and 6 bases, in that order; junction bases with no gene match: 20. The CDR3 length is 18 residues. Germline CDR1 is LNHDA and CDR2 is SQIVND (reference sequence). The chain's CDR3 is CASSNIGWSGRGSVEQYF. CDR3 sequence (DNA): TGTGCCAGTAGTAACATTGGTTGGAGCGGGAGAGGAAGTGTCGAGCAGTACTTC.

The chain carries TRBV11-3 and TRBJ1-1; the D is unclear. The CDR3 runs to 13 residues. From germline, CDR1 is SGHNT and CDR2 YENEEA. The ends were cut back, 0 bases at V and 3 bases at J, with 5 bases in the middle. The CDR3 loop is CASSLERYTEAFF. The CDR3 nucleotides read TGTGCCAGCAGCTTAGAGCGGTACACTGAAGCTTTCTTT.

This rearrangement joins TRBV7-9 to TRBJ2-1, with a weak D call TRBD1 (5 bases). The germline CDR1 and CDR2 sequences are SEHNR and FQNEAQ (reference sequence). The CDR3 runs 14 residues. The V end was cut by 5 bases, the J end by 0 bases, with 8 bases between. The CDR3 bases are TGTGCCAGCAGCCTCGGACACTCCTACAATGAGCAGTTCTTC. Translation gives CASSLGHSYNEQFF. Together with reference TRBV7-9 and TRBJ2-1, the CDR3 gives the full variable domain: DTGVSQNPRHKITKRGQNVTFRCDPISEHNRLYWYRQTLGQGPEFLTYFQNEAQLEKSRLLSDRFSAERPKGSFSTLEIQRTEQGDSAMYLCASSLGHSYNEQFFGPGTRLTVL.

The rearrangement links TRBV10-1 to TRBJ2-7; TRBD2 might be the D (6 bases). CDR1 and CDR2 from the germline V gene are WNHNN and SYGVQD (reference sequence). The V end was cut by 3 bases, the J end by 5 bases, with 14 bases between. The CDR3 extends over 14 amino acids. CDR3 residues: CASSDGGPWDEQYF. CDR3 DNA: TGCGCCAGCAGTGATGGAGGGCCTTGGGACGAGCAGTACTTC.